This note documents a single TCR beta chain sequence. The sample is drawn from a study of blood T cells in healthy people across ages. A second about 7 to 11 cycle PCR used barcoded and J-beta primers. Each cDNA molecule received a tag from a template-switch adaptor that had 12 random nucleotides. TCRdb re-analysed the 5' RACE reads in MiXCR, keeping a single row per CDR3 protein. The sample shows about a million distinct CDR3 sequences, under 40% of them seen only once. Germline V gives CDR1 SEHNR, CDR2 FQNEAQ (reference sequence). The CDR3 runs to 14 residues. V gave up 1 base and J gave up 2 bases, with 8 bases separating them.

Sequenced: blood. This clonotype was sampled from a man younger than 35 in good health. The rearrangement links TRBV7-9 to TRBJ1-1; D uncertain. The CDR3 protein is CASSLGYTNTEAFF. CDR3 nucleotide sequence: TGTGCCAGCAGCTTAGGTTACACCAACACTGAAGCTTTCTTT. Filled out from reference TRBV7-9 and TRBJ1-1, the complete variable domain reads DTGVSQNPRHKITKRGQNVTFRCDPISEHNRLYWYRQTLGQGPEFLTYFQNEAQLEKSRLLSDRFSAERPKGSFSTLEIQRTEQGDSAMYLCASSLGYTNTEAFFGQGTRLTVV.